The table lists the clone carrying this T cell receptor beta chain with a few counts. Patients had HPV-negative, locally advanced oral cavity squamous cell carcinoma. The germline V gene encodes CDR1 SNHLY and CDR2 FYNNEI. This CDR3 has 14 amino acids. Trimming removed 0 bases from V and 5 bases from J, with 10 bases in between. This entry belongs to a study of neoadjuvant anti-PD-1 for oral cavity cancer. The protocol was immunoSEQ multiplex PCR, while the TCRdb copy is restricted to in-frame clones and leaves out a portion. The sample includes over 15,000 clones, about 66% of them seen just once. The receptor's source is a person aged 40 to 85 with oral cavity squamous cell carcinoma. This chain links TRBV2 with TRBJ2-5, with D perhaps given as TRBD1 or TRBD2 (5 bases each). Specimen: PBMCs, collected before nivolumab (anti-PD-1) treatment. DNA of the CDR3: TGTGCCAGCAGTGAAGCTACGGGGCAGGAGACCCAGTACTTC. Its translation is CASSEATGQETQYF.